These 21 T cell receptor beta chains were all obtained from the same sample, sequenced in a study of CD8 T cells in ankylosing spondylitis. TCRdb independently ran MiXCR on the 5' RACE reads; one entry per CDR3 protein. The table includes 200,000 to 250,000 distinct CDR3 sequences, about 30% detected once. Input material: blood, either unsorted or a sorted T cell fraction (not recorded which). These receptors were obtained from a male donor with ankylosing spondylitis or in good health (not recorded which).

This rearrangement joins TRBV12-3 or TRBV12-4 to TRBJ2-1, with D perhaps matching TRBD1 (5 bases). V lost 3 bases, J lost 8 bases, and 11 bases lay in between. CDR3 length: 13 residues. The CDR3 sequence: CASSFGRADEQFF. The DNA of the CDR3 is TGTGCCAGCAGTTTTGGCAGGGCCGATGAGCAGTTCTTC.

This clonotype was counted between two and nine times. The chain is built from TRBV27 and TRBJ2-1; 12 bases align to TRBD2. Germline V lookup: CDR1 MNHEY, CDR2 SMNVEV (reference sequence). The J segment lost 3 bases and the V segment lost 4 bases, leaving 13 bases of the junction unmatched. The CDR3 runs to 19 residues. The CDR3 nucleotides are TGTGCCAGCAGTTCCCCTGCCGGGGCTAGCGGGGGGGACTACAATGAGCAGTTCTTC. As protein: CASSSPAGASGGDYNEQFF.

This clonotype was detected only once. The chain employs TRBV5-5 and TRBJ2-7; possible D gene TRBD1, 6 bases. V gave up 5 bases and J gave up 3 bases, with 15 bases separating them. Germline assignment: CDR1 SGHKS and CDR2 YYEKEE (reference sequence). The CDR3 has 14 amino acids. The CDR3 DNA sequence: TGTGCCAGCAGAGACAGGATTTTGGACTACGAGCAGTACTTC. Translating gives CASRDRILDYEQYF.

The chain links TRBV12-3 or TRBV12-4 to TRBJ2-7, with a possible D match to TRBD1 (5 bases). V was clipped by 3 bases and J by 3 bases, with 12 bases between them. The CDR3 is 14 amino acids. The CDR3 sequence is CASSFGHPDYEQYF. CDR3 DNA: TGTGCCAGCAGTTTTGGACACCCCGACTACGAGCAGTACTTC.

The chain uses TRBV7-9 and TRBJ2-2; TRBD1 matches at 7 bases. The CDR3 covers 15 residues. With 5 bases clipped from V and 3 bases from J, the junction kept 6 bases outside the gene matches. Germline-derived CDR1 and CDR2 are SEHNR and FQNEAQ (reference sequence). The CDR3 DNA sequence: TGTGCCAGCAGCGTACAGGGGCGCGACACCGGGGAGCTGTTTTTT. Its translation is CASSVQGRDTGELFF.

This sequence joins TRBV27 and TRBJ2-7, with TRBD1 matching over 7 bases. The ends lost 4 bases at V and 6 bases at J; junction bases unmatched: 6. This CDR3 comprises 13 residues. Germline assignment: CDR1 MNHEY and CDR2 SMNVEV (reference sequence). The CDR3 loop reads CASSSWGQFEQYF. CDR3 nucleotide sequence: TGTGCCAGCAGTTCGTGGGGACAGTTCGAGCAGTACTTC.

The chain is built from TRBV20-1 and TRBJ1-2, with a tentative D call TRBD1 (5 bases). Germline CDR1 DFQATT, CDR2 SNEGSKA (reference sequence). V was trimmed by 5 bases and J by 1 base, leaving 23 bases between them. The CDR3 has 17 residues. CDR3 coding DNA: TGCAGTGCTCGACCCCTCATGACAGTTGATGTTAACTATGGCTACACCTTC. Its translation is CSARPLMTVDVNYGYTF.

This clonotype came up a few times. The V and J genes are TRBV3-1 and TRBJ2-7, with D uncertain. The germline CDR1 and CDR2 sequences are LGHDT and YNNKEL (reference sequence). The CDR3 runs to 14 residues. The V end lost 3 bases, the J end lost 2 bases, and 11 bases lay between the germline ends. CDR3 DNA sequence: TGTGCCAGCAGCCAGGGGTGGCAGACCTACGAGCAGTACTTC. It codes for CASSQGWQTYEQYF.

This CDR3 is CASSFWTGIYEQYF. Written as DNA, the CDR3 is TGTGCCAGCAGTTTCTGGACAGGGATATACGAGCAGTACTTC. The rearrangement joins TRBV12-3 or TRBV12-4 to TRBJ2-7, with 8 bases aligning to TRBD1. This CDR3 is built from 14 residues. Trimming at V came to 3 bases and at J to 4 bases, leaving 5 bases not matched to a gene.

A few counts support this clonotype. This chain connects TRBV7-9 to TRBJ2-3; tentatively, D is TRBD1 (5 bases). Germline V gives CDR1 SEHNR, CDR2 FQNEAQ (reference sequence). This CDR3 spans 12 amino acids. The V end was cut by 5 bases, the J end by 4 bases, with 7 bases between. CDR3 in DNA: TGTGCCAGCAGCATGACAGCAGATACGCAGTATTTT. Amino acids: CASSMTADTQYF.

This rearrangement joins TRBV3-1 to TRBJ2-3, with 10 bases aligning to TRBD1. CDR1 and CDR2 (germline): LGHDT, YNNKEL (reference sequence). V gave up 8 bases and J gave up 3 bases; unmatched junction bases: 8. CDR3 length: 15 residues. CDR3 residues: CASRFRDRGTDTQYF. CDR3 sequence (DNA): TGTGCCAGCCGCTTCCGGGACAGGGGAACAGATACGCAGTATTTT.

The V and J genes are TRBV9 and TRBJ2-3; a weak D match, TRBD2 (5 bases). Germline CDR1 is SGDLS and CDR2 is YYNGEE. The ends were cut back, 0 bases at V and 5 bases at J, with 10 bases in the middle. This CDR3 is built from 14 residues. This CDR3 reads CASSVEGGLDTQYF. The DNA for the CDR3 is TGTGCCAGCAGCGTAGAGGGCGGGTTAGATACGCAGTATTTT.

This clonotype was counted between two and nine times. The CDR3 loop is CASSLQGPETQYF. The DNA for the CDR3 is TGTGCCAGCAGCCTACAGGGGCCGGAGACCCAGTACTTC. The rearrangement joins TRBV12-3 or TRBV12-4 to TRBJ2-5; 7 nucleotides match TRBD1. The CDR3 length is 13 residues. Trimming removed 6 bases from V and 5 bases from J; junction bases left unmatched: 6.

This chain links TRBV5-6 with TRBJ1-2, with unresolved D. V lost 4 bases and J lost 4, with 14 bases in between. Germline-derived CDR1 and CDR2 are SGHDT and YYEEEE. The CDR3 covers 14 residues. The CDR3 coding sequence is TGTGCCAGCAGCCTTCGTGGGCTGGTCTATGGCTACACCTTC. Translated, it gives CASSLRGLVYGYTF.

CDR3 loop: CASSLLGDGYTF. The CDR3, as DNA: TGTGCCAGCAGCTTATTGGGGGATGGCTACACCTTC. This chain links TRBV7-2 with TRBJ1-2, with TRBD1 as a possible D gene (5 bases). CDR1 and CDR2 from the germline V gene are SGHTA and FQGNSA. This CDR3 has 12 residues. Trimming left V 2 bases short and J 6 bases short, with 7 bases between.

This clonotype came up a few times. V usage is TRBV10-3 and J usage is TRBJ2-7; D gene ambiguous. The V gene lost 0 bases and the J gene lost 10 bases, with 10 bases spanning the gap. The germline V gene encodes CDR1 ENHRY and CDR2 SYGVKD. This CDR3 has 12 amino acids. Here the CDR3 DNA reads TGTGCCATCAGTGAGTCGCGGAAGGGACAGTACTTC. Its protein product is CAISESRKGQYF.

This clonotype has only a few counts. The chain couples TRBV20-1 to TRBJ2-1; no clear D. Trimming left V 3 bases short and J 0 bases short, with 12 bases between. This CDR3 has 15 residues. Germline lookup yields CDR1 DFQATT and CDR2 SNEGSKA (reference sequence). CDR3 sequence reads: CSARRISYSYNEQFF. In DNA form, the CDR3 reads TGCAGTGCTAGGAGGATTTCCTACTCCTACAATGAGCAGTTCTTC.

In its sample, this clonotype was seen a few times. The genes are TRBV29-1 and TRBJ2-7; 10 nucleotides line up with TRBD1. CDR1 and CDR2 (germline): SQVTM, ANQGSEA. V lost 5 bases to trimming and J lost 6 bases; unmatched junction nucleotides: 1. The CDR3 consists of 11 residues. CDR3 sequence: CSVWDRGEQYF. The CDR3 DNA is TGCAGCGTTTGGGACAGGGGCGAGCAGTACTTC.

The gene calls are TRBV18 and TRBJ2-1; possibly TRBD2 for D (6 bases). CDR1 is KGHSH and CDR2 is LQKENI in the germline V gene. Trimming took 5 bases from V and 8 from J, leaving 10 bases between them. CDR3 length: 12 amino acids. The CDR3 here is CASSYREYEQFF. Written as DNA, the CDR3 is TGTGCCAGCTCATACCGGGAGTATGAGCAGTTCTTC.

This chain uses TRBV3-1 with TRBJ2-1; TRBD2 aligns across 7 bases. CDR1 is LGHDT, CDR2 YNNKEL, per germline (reference sequence). J lost 5 bases, V lost 0 bases, and 4 bases had no gene match. CDR3 size: 15 residues. The CDR3, as DNA: TGTGCCAGCAGCCAAGAGGTGGGGGGGAACAATGAGCAGTTCTTC. Protein: CASSQEVGGNNEQFF.

This chain uses TRBV5-6 with TRBJ2-1; D remains unclear. V lost 2 bases, J lost 4 bases, and 4 bases lay in between. The germline CDR1 and CDR2 sequences are SGHDT and YYEEEE. This CDR3 is built from 12 residues. CDR3 in amino acids: CASSFGYNEQFF. The CDR3 nucleotides read TGTGCCAGCAGCTTTGGGTACAATGAGCAGTTCTTC.